Listed here is a single T cell receptor beta chain. The antigen is not known. Using its own MiXCR run on the 5' RACE reads, TCRdb lists one record per CDR3 protein. The sample includes about 700,000 distinct CDR3 sequences, around 20% of them seen just once. This sample is part of a study of CD8 T cells in ankylosing spondylitis. General study points: Seemingly distinctive of ankylosing spondylitis blood was a TCR beta motif formed by eight highly homologous variants.

Input material: blood, either unsorted or a sorted T cell fraction (not recorded which). This TCR was recovered from a male donor with ankylosing spondylitis.

CDR3 in amino acids: CASSPRDRGRGQPQHF. The DNA for the CDR3 is TGTGCCAGCAGCCCAAGGGACAGGGGGCGCGGTCAGCCCCAGCATTTT. The chain joins TRBV7-2 to TRBJ1-5; 12 bases line up with TRBD1. The V segment lost 5 bases and the J segment 6 bases; nucleotides outside the gene matches: 8. This CDR3 spans 16 amino acids. Germline-derived CDR1 and CDR2 are SGHTA and FQGNSA. Together with reference TRBV7-2 and TRBJ1-5, the CDR3 gives the full variable domain: GAGVSQSPSNKVTEKGKDVELRCDPISGHTALYWYRQSLGQGLEFLIYFQGNSAPDKSGLPSDRFSAERTGGSVSTLTIQRTQQEDSAVYLCASSPRDRGRGQPQHFGDGTRLSIL.